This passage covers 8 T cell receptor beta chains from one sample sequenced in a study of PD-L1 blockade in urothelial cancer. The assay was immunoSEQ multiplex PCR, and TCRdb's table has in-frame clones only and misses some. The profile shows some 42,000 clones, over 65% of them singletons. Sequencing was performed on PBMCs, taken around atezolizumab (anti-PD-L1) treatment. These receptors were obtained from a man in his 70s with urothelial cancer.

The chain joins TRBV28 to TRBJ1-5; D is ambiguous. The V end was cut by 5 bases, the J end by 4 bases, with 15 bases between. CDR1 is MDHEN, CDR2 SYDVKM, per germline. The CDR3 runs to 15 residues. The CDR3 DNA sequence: TGTGCCAGCAGTCCCCCGCGGGGTACGAATCAGCCCCAGCATTTT. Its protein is CASSPPRGTNQPQHF.

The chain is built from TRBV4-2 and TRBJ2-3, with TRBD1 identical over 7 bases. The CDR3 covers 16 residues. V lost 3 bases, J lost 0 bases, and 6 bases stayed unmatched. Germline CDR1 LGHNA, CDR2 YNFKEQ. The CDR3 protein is CASSHSRTGSTDTQYF. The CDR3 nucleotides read TGTGCCAGCAGCCATTCAAGGACAGGTAGCACAGATACGCAGTATTTT.

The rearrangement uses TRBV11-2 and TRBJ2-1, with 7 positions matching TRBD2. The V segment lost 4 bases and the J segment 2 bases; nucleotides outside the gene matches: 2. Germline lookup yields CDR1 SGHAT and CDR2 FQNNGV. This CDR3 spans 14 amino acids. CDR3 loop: CASSSSGAYNEQFF. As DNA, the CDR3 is TGTGCCAGCAGCTCTAGCGGCGCCTACAATGAGCAGTTCTTC.

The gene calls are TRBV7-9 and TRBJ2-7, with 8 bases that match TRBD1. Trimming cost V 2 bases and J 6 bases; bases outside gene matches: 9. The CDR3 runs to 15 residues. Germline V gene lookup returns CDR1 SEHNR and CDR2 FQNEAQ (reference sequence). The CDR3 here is CASSLSLDRVREQYF. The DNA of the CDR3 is TGTGCCAGCAGCTTATCTTTGGACAGGGTGCGCGAGCAGTACTTC.

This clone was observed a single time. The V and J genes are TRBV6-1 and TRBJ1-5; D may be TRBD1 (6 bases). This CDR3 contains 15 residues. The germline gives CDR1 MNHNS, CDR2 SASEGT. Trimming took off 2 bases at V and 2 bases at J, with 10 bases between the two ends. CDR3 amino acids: CASSEMAGGNQPQHF. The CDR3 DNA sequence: TGTGCCAGCAGTGAAATGGCAGGGGGCAATCAGCCCCAGCATTTT.

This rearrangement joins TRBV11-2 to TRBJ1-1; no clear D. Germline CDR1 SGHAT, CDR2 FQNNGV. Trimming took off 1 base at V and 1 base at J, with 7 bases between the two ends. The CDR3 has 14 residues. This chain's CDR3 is CASSLGSGNTEAFF. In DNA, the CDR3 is TGTGCCAGCAGCTTAGGCTCAGGGAACACTGAAGCTTTCTTT.

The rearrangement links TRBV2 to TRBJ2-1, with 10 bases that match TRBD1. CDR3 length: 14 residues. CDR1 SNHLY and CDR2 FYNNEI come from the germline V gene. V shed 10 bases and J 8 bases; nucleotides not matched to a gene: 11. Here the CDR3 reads CATPYRDRGHEQFF. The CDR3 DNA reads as TGTGCCACCCCTTACCGGGACAGGGGACATGAGCAGTTCTTC.

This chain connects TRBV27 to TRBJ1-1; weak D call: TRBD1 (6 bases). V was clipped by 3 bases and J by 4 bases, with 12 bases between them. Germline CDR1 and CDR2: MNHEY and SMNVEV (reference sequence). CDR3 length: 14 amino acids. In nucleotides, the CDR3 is TGTGCCAGCAGTTTCGCGGGGGCTGGCACTGAAGCTTTCTTT. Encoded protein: CASSFAGAGTEAFF.